This T cell receptor beta chain was sequenced during a study of T cell responses to AZD1222 COVID-19 vaccine. Trimming took off 3 bases at V and 3 bases at J, with 14 bases between the two ends. This CDR3 has 15 residues. Germline V gene lookup returns CDR1 SGDLS and CDR2 YYNGEE. Generated by immunoSEQ multiplex PCR, the TCRdb table keeps only in-frame clones and is missing some. This sample has some 22,000 clones, with 82% found just once. The sequence was collected from an adult in good health. The chain joins TRBV9 to TRBJ2-3, with a tentative D call TRBD2 (7 bases). The sequencing used peripheral blood, collected on day 0 of AZD1222 vaccination. CDR3 protein: CASSAQGGGTDTQYF. DNA for the CDR3: TGTGCCAGCAGCGCTCAAGGGGGGGGGACAGATACGCAGTATTTT.